The 14 T cell receptor beta chains below come from one sample, sequenced in a study of T cell responses to AZD1222 COVID-19 vaccine. Profiled with immunoSEQ multiplex PCR; TCRdb holds only in-frame clones, not every one. Of approximately 170,000 clones listed, around 93% are singletons. This material consisted of peripheral blood, taken on day 0 of AZD1222 vaccination. Receptor source: an adult in good health.

This chain's CDR3 is CASSSDRGRIAFF. In nucleotides, the CDR3 is TGTGCCAGCAGCTCTGACAGGGGGCGGATAGCTTTCTTT. The chain couples TRBV13 to TRBJ1-1; the match to TRBD1 covers 10 bases. This CDR3 region has 13 residues. Germline CDR1 and CDR2: PRHDT and FYEKMQ (reference sequence). V shed 4 bases, J shed 10 bases, and the junction held 6 bases outside the gene matches.

The genes are TRBV5-4 and TRBJ2-1; TRBD2 matches 14 bases. The trim removed 4 bases at V and 10 bases at J, leaving 10 bases unmatched. The CDR3 is made up of 16 amino acids. Germline V gene sequence: CDR1 SGHNT, CDR2 YYREEE (reference sequence). CDR3 sequence (DNA): TGTGCCAGCAGCCAGGTGCCGGGACTAGCGGGAGACGAGCAGTTCTTC. As protein: CASSQVPGLAGDEQFF.

The chain employs TRBV6-1 and TRBJ1-1; 8 nucleotides match TRBD1. The CDR3 covers 15 residues. Germline V gene data show CDR1 as MNHNS and CDR2 as SASEGT. V gave up 3 bases and J gave up 0 bases; unmatched junction bases: 3. The DNA for the CDR3 is TGTGCCAGCAGTGAGCCGACAGGGGTGAACACTGAAGCTTTCTTT. It translates to CASSEPTGVNTEAFF.

This chain connects TRBV5-1 to TRBJ1-1; 9 bases agree with TRBD1. Germline values: CDR1 SGHRS, CDR2 YFSETQ. The CDR3 consists of 16 residues. V lost 2 bases, J lost 8 bases, and 13 bases stayed unmatched. The chain's CDR3 is CASSLLGAGTGLEAFF. CDR3 sequence (DNA): TGCGCCAGCAGCTTATTGGGTGCCGGGACAGGGTTAGAAGCTTTCTTT.

The gene calls are TRBV7-3 and TRBJ1-6, with a possible D match to TRBD1 (5 bases). The V and J ends lost 2 bases and 7 bases respectively, with 21 bases between them. The CDR3 is made up of 18 amino acids. Per the germline V gene, CDR1 is SGHTA and CDR2 is FQGTGA. The CDR3 DNA sequence: TGTGCCAGCAGCTTAGTCCGCGGCAGGGAAAGTAGAAATTCACCCCTCCACTTT. As protein: CASSLVRGRESRNSPLHF.

The chain recombines TRBV18 with TRBJ1-5; D possibly corresponds to TRBD1 (5 bases). Trimming removed 2 bases at V and 5 bases at J, with 13 bases between. This CDR3 has 15 amino acids. The germline CDR1 and CDR2 sequences are KGHSH and LQKENI. The chain's CDR3 is CASSPGDGRHQPQHF. The DNA for the CDR3 is TGTGCCAGCTCACCAGGGGACGGACGGCATCAGCCCCAGCATTTT.

This chain links TRBV4-2 with TRBJ1-2; TRBD1 aligns across 8 bases. Trimming took 0 bases from V and 8 from J; bases not matched to a gene: 8. From germline, CDR1 is LGHNA and CDR2 YNFKEQ. CDR3 length: 15 amino acids. This CDR3 is CASSQDQGQGKGYTF. CDR3 sequence (DNA): TGTGCCAGCAGCCAAGATCAAGGACAGGGCAAAGGCTACACCTTC.

The chain carries TRBV6-5 and TRBJ1-3, with a tentative D call TRBD1 (5 bases). Germline CDR1 reads MNHEY; CDR2 reads SVGAGI. This CDR3 region has 14 residues. Deletions cut 2 bases from V and 2 bases from J, with 7 bases between. The CDR3 sequence is CASSYTGAGNTIYF. The CDR3 DNA reads TGTGCCAGCAGTTACACAGGAGCTGGAAACACCATATATTTT.

This chain joins TRBV7-3 and TRBJ2-5; D is unclear. The germline CDR1 and CDR2 sequences are SGHTA and FQGTGA. Trimming removed 5 bases at V and 5 bases at J, with 15 bases between. This CDR3 is 14 amino acids long. The CDR3 DNA reads TGTGCCAGCAGCCGGACGGGCAGGTTGGAGACCCAGTACTTC. It translates to CASSRTGRLETQYF.

This clone was observed a single time. V usage is TRBV10-1 and J usage is TRBJ2-1; 7 nucleotides line up with TRBD2. The CDR3 covers 14 residues. After removal of 6 bases from V and 3 bases from J, the junction contained 5 bases not matched to a gene. Germline CDR1 and CDR2: WNHNN and SYGVQD (reference sequence). CDR3: CASSLSGFYNEQFF. CDR3 coding DNA: TGCGCCAGCAGCCTTAGCGGGTTCTACAATGAGCAGTTCTTC.

The chain has TRBV7-3 and TRBJ2-1; 11 bases fit TRBD2. This CDR3 is 16 amino acids long. J gave up 3 bases and V 2 bases, and 3 bases lay outside the gene matches. The germline CDR1 and CDR2 sequences are SGHTA and FQGTGA. The CDR3 sequence: CASSLLGTSGYNEQFF. DNA of the CDR3: TGTGCCAGCAGCTTACTTGGGACTAGCGGCTACAATGAGCAGTTCTTC.

The rearrangement links TRBV5-8 to TRBJ2-7, with a possible D match to TRBD2 (6 bases). Germline V gene sequence: CDR1 SGHTS, CDR2 YDEGEE. This CDR3 has 14 residues. V was cut by 0 bases and J by 3 bases, with 10 bases left in between. CDR3 protein: CASSLELSGYEQYF. The DNA of the CDR3 is TGTGCCAGCAGCTTGGAGCTTAGCGGCTACGAGCAGTACTTC.

J is TRBJ2-1 and V is TRBV3-1 (or the pseudogene TRBV3-2); 15 positions match TRBD2. V lost 1 base and J lost 0; bases outside the gene matches: 4. In germline, CDR1 is LGHDT, CDR2 YNNKEL (reference sequence). The CDR3 runs 19 residues. The CDR3 DNA is TGTGCCAGCAGCCAAGGATGGACTAGCGGGAGGGCCTCCTACAATGAGCAGTTCTTC. Amino acids: CASSQGWTSGRASYNEQFF.

The CDR3 loop reads CAWNQGRASGSTDTQYF. In DNA form, the CDR3 reads TGTGCCTGGAATCAAGGCAGGGCTAGCGGTAGCACAGATACGCAGTATTTT. The J gene is TRBJ2-3, the V gene TRBV30; 7 bases agree with TRBD2. Losses at the gene ends were 4 bases for V and 0 bases for J; bases not matched to a gene: 13. This CDR3 comprises 17 residues. Germline V gene lookup returns CDR1 GTSNPN and CDR2 SVGIG (reference sequence).